Listed below are T cell receptor beta chains from one sample, sequenced in a study of graft-versus-host responses after intestinal transplantation. These TCRs are of unknown antigen specificity. The protocol was immunoSEQ multiplex PCR, while the TCRdb copy is restricted to in-frame clones and leaves out a portion. The sample records around 76,000 clones, 90% to 95% being singletons. The starting material was unstimulated CD8+ T cells sorted from spleen or lymph node cells, obtained before intestinal transplant. Every receptor here comes from a human donor who received an intestinal transplant. CDR3s include the opening cysteine and the closing phenylalanine or tryptophan. The order of the fields is V gene, clone size, J gene, D gene, CDR3 DNA, CDR3 protein. D genes are given only for firm matches. Where a row states a size, it is once, few, many or the class of an expanded clone; other rows omit it.

>TRBV6-5|once|TRBJ1-1|TRBD1
TGTGCCAGCAGCCCGGGACAGCCCACTGAAGCTTTCTTT
CASSPGQPTEAFF
>TRBV6-6|NA|TRBJ2-1|NA
TGTGCCAGCAGTTACGGGGCTTACGAGCAGTTCTTC
CASSYGAYEQFF
>TRBV5-8|once|TRBJ2-7|NA
TGTGCCAGCAGCCCCGAATGGGGCAGAGGCCACGAGCAGTACTTC
CASSPEWGRGHEQYF
>TRBV19|NA|TRBJ2-2|NA
TGTGCCACCAGCGACAGGAATTCAGCCGGGGAGCTGTTTTTT
CATSDRNSAGELFF
>TRBV5-1|NA|TRBJ2-1|NA
TGCGCCAGCAGCGGAGAGCATGAGCAGTTCTTC
CASSGEHEQFF
>TRBV27|NA|TRBJ2-2|TRBD2
TGTGCCAGCAGTTCGGGACTAGCGGGAAGCACCGGGGAGCTGTTTTTT
CASSSGLAGSTGELFF
>TRBV27|NA|TRBJ2-7|NA
TGTGCCAGCAGTTTGGCCAGGGGCAACGAGCAGTACTTC
CASSLARGNEQYF
>TRBV2|NA|TRBJ2-3|NA
TGTGCCAGCAGTGACGGCTCTAGCACAGATACGCAGTATTTT
CASSDGSSTDTQYF
>TRBV27|once|TRBJ2-1|NA
TGTGCCAGCAGTTTAGTGGGGGCCTGGGAGCAGTTCTTC
CASSLVGAWEQFF
>TRBV27|NA|TRBJ1-1|NA
TGTGCCAGCAGTTTATCTCTGGGGTCGCTGAACACTGAAGCTTTCTTT
CASSLSLGSLNTEAFF
>TRBV15|NA|TRBJ2-3|NA
TGTGCCACCAGCAGAGATCGGACTAATCCCACAGATACGCAGTATTTT
CATSRDRTNPTDTQYF
>TRBV7-8|NA|TRBJ2-1|NA
TGTGCCAGCAGCTTAGCCTTGACTGCTGGGCTCTCCTACAATGAGCAGTTCTTC
CASSLALTAGLSYNEQFF
>TRBV25-1|NA|TRBJ2-1|NA
NA
CASSETRQAQVGSGSLFF
>TRBV11-1|NA|TRBJ1-5|NA
TGTGCCAGCAGCCCAGGCAGGGGAGGCAATCAGCCCCAGCATTTT
CASSPGRGGNQPQHF
>TRBV29-1|NA|TRBJ2-3|TRBD1
TGCAGCCCCAGGGGGACAGGGAGGGTTGGGACAGATACGCAGTATTTT
CSPRGTGRVGTDTQYF
>TRBV7-2|NA|TRBJ2-7|TRBD1
TGTGCCAGCAGCTCGGGGCCCGACAGGGTCCCCCACGAGCAGTACTTC
CASSSGPDRVPHEQYF
>TRBV5-6|NA|TRBJ2-7|NA
TGTGCCAGCAGCTTACCGACCTACGAGCAGTACTTC
CASSLPTYEQYF
>TRBV2|NA|TRBJ1-6|TRBD1
TGTGCCAGCAGCGACCGGGGGACAGGAGGTTCACCCCTCCACTTT
CASSDRGTGGSPLHF
>TRBV2|NA|TRBJ2-7|NA
TGTGCCAGCAGTGAACGCGGGACCTACTACGAGCAGTACTTC
CASSERGTYYEQYF
>TRBV7-9|NA|TRBJ2-3|TRBD2
TGTGCCAGCAGCTCGACTAGCGGGAGGGCGGCAGATACGCAGTATTTT
CASSSTSGRAADTQYF
>TRBV30|NA|TRBJ2-1|NA
TGTGCCTGGAGTGTCGCAGGTGAGCAGTTCTTC
CAWSVAGEQFF
>TRBV6-5|NA|TRBJ2-1|TRBD2
TGTGCCAGCAGTTACTTTGAACTAGCGGGAGAGGATGAGCAGTTCTTC
CASSYFELAGEDEQFF
>TRBV2|NA|TRBJ1-2|NA
TGTGCCAGCAGCTTCTACACCGAAGAGGGTTATGGCTACACCTTC
CASSFYTEEGYGYTF
>TRBV6-5|few|TRBJ2-2|TRBD1
TGTGCCAGCAGGACAGGGGACACCGGGGAGCTGTTTTTT
CASRTGDTGELFF
>TRBV6-5|NA|TRBJ2-7|TRBD1
TGTGCTGTACAGGGGATTGGCGAGCAGTACTTC
CAVQGIGEQYF